Listed here are 14 T cell receptor beta chains from one sample, sequenced in a study of post-analysis software for immune sequencing data. General study results and limits: Compared with controls, patients had more of about 5 TRBV segments, including TRBV5-6, TRBV5-1 and TRBV20-1.

No antigens are known for them. Unique-molecular-identifier-tagged TCR beta cDNA libraries were used. TCRdb passed the PCR reads through MiXCR, listing each CDR3 protein once. This sample yields more than 500,000 distinct CDR3 sequences, of which roughly 34% are seen a single time; 4.5% to 7.5% belongs to the top ten. The sample taken for sequencing was blood. These receptors all come from a girl aged 2 to 17 with multiple sclerosis.

J is TRBJ2-3 and V is TRBV10-3, with 12 bases fitting TRBD2. Germline assignment: CDR1 ENHRY and CDR2 SYGVKD. The CDR3 is 18 amino acids. V was pared by 6 bases and J by 0 bases, with 10 bases of the junction left unmatched. The DNA of the CDR3 is TGTGCCATCAGGGGGACTAGCGGGCCGATGGGGAGCACAGATACGCAGTATTTT. This codes for CAIRGTSGPMGSTDTQYF.

DNA of the CDR3: TGCAGTGCTACCCAGCCGGAGGCCGCTGTTGGGGACTACACCTTC. Its translation: CSATQPEAAVGDYTF. The chain joins TRBV20-1 to TRBJ1-2, with D uncertain. The CDR3 covers 15 residues. Trimming cost V 4 bases and J 10 bases, with 25 bases left between them. Germline V CDR1 and CDR2: DFQATT, SNEGSKA (reference sequence).

This chain joins TRBV12-3 or TRBV12-4 and TRBJ2-2, with D possibly called TRBD1 or TRBD2 (5 bases each). This CDR3 contains 14 residues. Trimming took 5 bases from V and 6 from J, leaving 13 bases between them. The CDR3 DNA is TGTGCCAGCAGTCACGTAAGGGGAGCCGGGGAGCTGTTTTTT. Encoded protein: CASSHVRGAGELFF.

In the case of this clonotype: At one end, the junction sequence differs from germline, possibly due to a read error. This chain uses TRBV10-3 with TRBJ1-1; no definite D call. Looked up from germline, CDR1 is ENHRY and CDR2 is SYGVKD. The CDR3 loop spans 11 amino acids. CDR3 residues: CAVRSDTEAFF. The CDR3 nucleotides are TGTGCCGTCAGATCCGACACTGAAGCTTTCTTT.

This clonotype was counted a few times. The J gene is TRBJ2-5, the V gene TRBV7-9; the match to TRBD1 covers 7 bases. The better agreement between TRBJ2-7 and the DNA end casts doubt on the J call. The germline gives CDR1 SEHNR, CDR2 FQNEAQ (reference sequence). This CDR3 contains 12 residues. This CDR3 reads CASSATGIEQYF. The CDR3 DNA is TGTGCCAGCAGCGCGACAGGGATCGAGCAGTACTTC.

The table lists this clonotype with a few counts. This chain connects TRBV29-1 to TRBJ2-5; D perhaps matches TRBD1 (6 bases). The CDR3 is 12 residues long. Germline-derived CDR1 and CDR2 are SQVTM and ANQGSEA. V was cut by 6 bases and J by 5 bases, with 13 bases left in between. CDR3 sequence reads: CSVSDSGETQYF. Here the CDR3 DNA reads TGCAGCGTCTCGGACAGTGGGGAGACCCAGTACTTC. Filled out from reference TRBV29-1 and TRBJ2-5, the complete variable domain reads SAVISQKPSRDICQRGTSLTIQCQVDSQVTMMFWYRQQPGQSLTLIATANQGSEATYESGFVIDKFPISRPNLTFSTLTVSNMSPEDSSIYLCSVSDSGETQYFGPGTRLLVL.

The chain joins TRBV20-1 to TRBJ1-4; D ambiguous. The CDR3 is 12 residues long. Germline V gene sequence: CDR1 DFQATT, CDR2 SNEGSKA (reference sequence). With 0 bases removed from V and 12 bases from J, the gap between germline ends came to 11 bases. This CDR3 is CSARDLWHELFF. The DNA for the CDR3 is TGCAGTGCTAGAGATTTATGGCACGAACTGTTTTTT.

The rearrangement links TRBV6-5 to TRBJ2-5; D possibly corresponds to TRBD1 (5 bases). This CDR3 has 13 amino acids. Germline V gene lookup returns CDR1 MNHEY and CDR2 SVGAGI. Trimming left V 6 bases short and J 5 bases short, with 13 bases between. For the CDR3, the DNA is TGTGCCAGCAGGAAGACAGTTGGGGAGACCCAGTACTTC. Protein: CASRKTVGETQYF.

V and J are TRBV7-9 and TRBJ2-4; the D gene is possibly TRBD1 (5 bases). The DNA end favors TRBJ2-7, so the J call may be wrong. The CDR3 spans 14 residues. CDR1 is SEHNR and CDR2 is FQNEAQ in the germline V gene (reference sequence). CDR3 amino acids: CASSSTTEIYEQYF. Written as DNA, the CDR3 is TGTGCCAGCAGCTCGACGACAGAGATTTACGAGCAGTACTTC.

The chain couples TRBV27 to TRBJ1-5; 9 positions agree with TRBD1. CDR3 length: 15 residues. Germline lookup yields CDR1 MNHEY and CDR2 SMNVEV (reference sequence). Trimming removed 4 bases from V and 7 bases from J; junction bases left unmatched: 8. The CDR3 DNA is TGTGCCAGCAGTTCGTGGACAGGGGACGGGCAGCCCCAGCATTTT. Protein product: CASSSWTGDGQPQHF.

The chain couples TRBV6-5 to TRBJ2-5; maybe TRBD2 (7 bases). The germline V and J ends were trimmed by 7 bases and 1 base, with 10 bases remaining between them. Germline CDR1 is MNHEY and CDR2 is SVGAGI. The CDR3 loop spans 13 amino acids. The CDR3 reads CASTGGIQETQYF. The CDR3 DNA reads as TGTGCCAGCACGGGGGGCATCCAAGAGACCCAGTACTTC.

This clonotype was counted between two and nine times. The gene calls are TRBV12-3 or TRBV12-4 and TRBJ1-5; the D is unclear. The ends were cut back, 3 bases at V and 3 bases at J, with 6 bases in the middle. The CDR3 is made up of 13 amino acids. For the CDR3, the DNA is TGTGCCAGCAGTTTCCTCGACAATCAGCCCCAGCATTTT. Protein sequence: CASSFLDNQPQHF.

This clonotype was detected a few times. This sequence joins TRBV7-9 and TRBJ1-2; D might be TRBD1 (5 bases). Trimming shortened V by 8 bases and J by 4 bases, and 17 bases separated the two germline ends. Germline CDR1 is SEHNR and CDR2 is FQNEAQ (reference sequence). The CDR3 is made up of 14 amino acids. The DNA of the CDR3 is TGTGCCAGCCCGGGTCCCCAGGGCGGCTATGGCTACACCTTC. It translates to CASPGPQGGYGYTF.

This clonotype has more than one count but fewer than ten. The chain joins TRBV11-1 to TRBJ1-5; 8 positions match TRBD1. From germline, CDR1 is SGHAT and CDR2 FQDESV (reference sequence). The V segment lost 3 bases and the J segment 0 bases; nucleotides outside the gene matches: 19. The CDR3 contains 21 residues. The CDR3 nucleotides are TGTGCCAGCAGCTTTTCTTTAATGGTGGGCGGGGGACAGGCTAGCAATCAGCCCCAGCATTTT. Residues: CASSFSLMVGGGQASNQPQHF. The full variable domain, completed using reference TRBV11-1 and TRBJ1-5, is EAEVAQSPRYKITEKSQAVAFWCDPISGHATLYWYRQILGQGPELLVQFQDESVVDDSQLPKDRFSAERLKGVDSTLKIQPAELGDSAMYLCASSFSLMVGGGQASNQPQHFGDGTRLSIL.